This T cell receptor beta chain was captured in a study of response to subunit inactivated influenza vaccine. Study observations and caveats: Only a handful of new T cells, the authors suggested, are recruited with each seasonal influenza vaccination.

As regards this clonotype: Its antigen is still unknown.

TCRdb used MiXCR to reprocess the RT-PCR reads, holding one entry per CDR3 protein. The sample includes 500,000 to 750,000 distinct CDR3 sequences, around 15% of them seen just once. CDR3 size: 13 residues. V was pared by 4 bases and J by 4 bases, with 10 bases between. The germline CDR1 and CDR2 sequences are MGHDK and SYGVNS. The sequence was collected from a man in his fifties who received an inactivated influenza vaccine. The chain employs TRBV25-1 and TRBJ2-5, with a possible D match to TRBD1 (6 bases). This material consisted of PBMCs from blood, taken 11 to 12 days after vaccination. The CDR3 spells CASSGGGLETQYF. The CDR3 DNA reads TGTGCCAGCAGTGGAGGGGGTTTAGAGACCCAGTACTTC.